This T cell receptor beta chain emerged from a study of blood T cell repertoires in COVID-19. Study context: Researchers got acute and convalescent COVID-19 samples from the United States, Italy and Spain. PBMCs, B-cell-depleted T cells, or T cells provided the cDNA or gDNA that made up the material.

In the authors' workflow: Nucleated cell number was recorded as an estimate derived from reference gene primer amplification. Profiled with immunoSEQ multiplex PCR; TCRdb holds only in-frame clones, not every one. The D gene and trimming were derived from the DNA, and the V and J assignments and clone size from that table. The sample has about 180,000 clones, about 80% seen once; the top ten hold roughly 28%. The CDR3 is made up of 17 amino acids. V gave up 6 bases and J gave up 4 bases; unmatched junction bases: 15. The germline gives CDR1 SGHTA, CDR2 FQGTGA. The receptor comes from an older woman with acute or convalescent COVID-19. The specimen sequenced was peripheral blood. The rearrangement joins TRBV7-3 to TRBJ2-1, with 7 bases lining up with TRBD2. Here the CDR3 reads CASSPTRSRGGYNEQFF. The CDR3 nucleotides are TGTGCCAGCAGTCCGACTAGATCGAGGGGAGGGTACAATGAGCAGTTCTTC.